These 3 T cell receptor beta chains were all obtained from the same sample, sequenced in a study of blood T cell repertoires in COVID-19. Sequencing was performed with immunoSEQ multiplex PCR; in TCRdb, only in-frame clones are kept and a portion is missing. The data contain about 35,000 clones, 87% of them singletons. The sample taken for sequencing was peripheral blood. These receptors all come from a human donor in a cohort sampled during active COVID-19.

Notes on this clone: Other DNA variants within this sample encode the same CDR3. J is TRBJ1-1 and V is TRBV5-1, with D perhaps matching TRBD1 (6 bases). Trimming removed 3 bases from V and 0 bases from J, with 9 bases in between. Germline CDR1 reads SGHRS; CDR2 reads YFSETQ. The length of the CDR3 is 14 residues. The CDR3 bases are TGCGCCAGCAGCTCGACAGGTTTGAACACTGAAGCTTTCTTT. It codes for CASSSTGLNTEAFF.

CDR3 DNA sequence: TGTGCCAGCTCACCACTTCGACAGCCTAATGAAAAACTGTTTTTT. It translates to CASSPLRQPNEKLFF. V usage is TRBV18 and J usage is TRBJ1-4, with D perhaps TRBD1 (5 bases). The CDR3 runs to 15 residues. Germline V gene data show CDR1 as KGHSH and CDR2 as LQKENI. The germline V and J ends were trimmed by 1 base and 3 bases, with 9 bases remaining between them.

The chain joins TRBV3-1 (or the pseudogene TRBV3-2) to TRBJ2-2, with 11 bases identical to TRBD1. V lost 3 bases and J lost 7; bases outside the gene matches: 4. The CDR3 length is 15 residues. Germline CDR1 is LGHDT and CDR2 is YNNKEL (reference sequence). CDR3 DNA: TGTGCCAGCAGCCATGGACAGGGGGCCGGCGGGGAGCTGTTTTTT. Its protein is CASSHGQGAGGELFF.